The entry that follows covers one T cell receptor beta chain sequence. Its antigen is unidentified. The PCR used 60 Vbeta and 13 Jbeta primers. Authors' processing steps: Later, an analysis found tens of millions of unique TCR beta chains, and 8.5 million to 12 million of these were shared. Repertoires were generated with immunoSEQ multiplex PCR, while TCRdb's copy carries only in-frame clones and drops some. V, J and clone size are those of that table, while D and trimming were read from the DNA. Altogether roughly 86,000 clones are present, roughly 73% being singletons, with the ten largest covering under 8%. V gave up 0 bases and J gave up 1 base, with 6 bases separating them. Germline CDR1 KGHSY, CDR2 FQNENV. The CDR3 length is 14 residues. Healthy bone marrow donors made up the donor group. The data originate from a study of cytomegalovirus exposure and HLA in healthy donors. General observations from the study: Accurate prediction of most subjects' HLA-A and HLA-B alleles from TCR beta sequences was reported.

The sequence was obtained from a man over 45 in good health and CMV-seropositive. Specimen: PBMCs. V gene TRBV16 combines with J gene TRBJ1-1; no clear D. CDR3 nucleotide sequence: TGTGCCAGCAGCCAATCAGCTGAGAACACTGAAGCTTTCTTT. Translation: CASSQSAENTEAFF.